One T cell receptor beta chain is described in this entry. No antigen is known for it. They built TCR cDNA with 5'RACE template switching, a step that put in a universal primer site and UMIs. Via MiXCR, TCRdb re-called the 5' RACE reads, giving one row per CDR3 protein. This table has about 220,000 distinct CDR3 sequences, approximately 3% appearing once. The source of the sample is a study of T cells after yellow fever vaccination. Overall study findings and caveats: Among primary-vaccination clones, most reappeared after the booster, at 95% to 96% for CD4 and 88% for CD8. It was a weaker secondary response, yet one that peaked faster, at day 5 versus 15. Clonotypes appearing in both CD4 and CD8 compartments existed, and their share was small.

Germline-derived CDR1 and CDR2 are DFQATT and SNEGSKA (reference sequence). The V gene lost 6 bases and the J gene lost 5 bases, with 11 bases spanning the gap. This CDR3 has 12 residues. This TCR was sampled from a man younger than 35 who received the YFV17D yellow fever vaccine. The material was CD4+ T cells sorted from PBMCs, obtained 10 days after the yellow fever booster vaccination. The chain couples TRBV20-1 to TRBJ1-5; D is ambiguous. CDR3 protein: CSAQEWDQPQHF. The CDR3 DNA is TGCAGTGCCCAAGAATGGGATCAGCCCCAGCATTTT.